The clone carrying this T cell receptor (beta chain) occurred a few times. What it binds is unknown. Between the trimmed V and J ends, which lost 1 base and 2 bases, there was a span of 11 bases. CDR3 size: 15 residues. CDR1 is SNHLY, CDR2 FYNNEI, per germline. This sample is part of a study of T cell clonotyping in hematopoietic cell transplantation. The study, taken as a whole, reports: Broader posttransplant TCR repertoire diversity was predicted by graft donor and pretransplant recipient Inverse Simpson Index values. After transplant, recipient diversity fell while pathologically expanded clonotypes grew through day 180.

Sequencing was performed with immunoSEQ multiplex PCR; in TCRdb, only in-frame clones are kept and a portion is missing. Of 55,000 to 70,000 clones listed, just under 95% are singletons. This TCR was sampled from a middle-aged man in good health. Some clones in this sample may be carry-over from other donors' samples. The sequenced sample was peripheral blood mononuclear cells. The chain employs TRBV2 and TRBJ1-2, with D perhaps matching TRBD1 (6 bases). The CDR3 loop is CASSEVQGWNYGYTF. Here the CDR3 DNA reads TGTGCCAGCAGTGAAGTCCAGGGGTGGAACTATGGCTACACCTTC.